This T cell receptor beta chain was recovered during a study of blood T cell repertoires in COVID-19. This clone has at least ten counts. Per the germline V gene, CDR1 is MNHEY and CDR2 is SVGAGI. The CDR3 covers 13 residues. V shed 4 bases and J shed 9 bases, with 15 bases lying between them. Sequenced by immunoSEQ multiplex PCR; TCRdb stores in-frame clones only, minus some. The repertoire holds hundreds of thousands of clones, with about 87% as singletons. The receptor's source is a woman in her 50s who had recovered from COVID-19. The chain uses TRBV6-5 and TRBJ1-2, with D hard to call. The sequenced sample consisted of PBMCs or T cells enriched from blood (not recorded which). CDR3 sequence (DNA): TGTGCCAGCAGTTCGGTTGAGTTGAAACGCTACACCTTC. This translates into CASSSVELKRYTF.